This T cell receptor (beta chain) was sequenced for a study of blood T cell repertoires in COVID-19. In the study overall: COVID-19 samples collected from the United States, Italy and Spain covered acute and convalescent phases. Nucleic acid was either cDNA or gDNA, and it came from T cells, B-cell-depleted T cells, or PBMCs.

V gave up 6 bases and J gave up 9 bases, with 21 bases separating them. CDR3 length: 15 residues. The germline V gene encodes CDR1 LGHDT and CDR2 YNNKEL (reference sequence). In the original processing: Amplification from reference gene primers served as the basis for estimated nucleated cell counts. Clones were sequenced by immunoSEQ multiplex PCR, and TCRdb holds only the in-frame ones, with some missing. V and J calls and clone size are copied from that table; D and trimming were computed from the DNA. The sample has about 110,000 clones; 60% to 80% are singletons. The chain joins TRBV3-1 (or the pseudogene TRBV3-2) to TRBJ2-1; the D gene is possibly TRBD2 (6 bases). Sequenced sample: peripheral blood. The clonotype comes from a woman older than 75 with active or convalescent COVID-19. In nucleotides, the CDR3 is TGTGCCAGCAGTCCGAATCCCCACAGGACTACTGAGCAGTTCTTC. Encoded protein: CASSPNPHRTTEQFF.